Here is one TCR beta chain with its context. The antigen it binds to is not known. The data are from a study of cytomegalovirus exposure and HLA in healthy donors (dated by TCRdb to the late 2010s). Notes on the research overall: According to an earlier analysis of a few hundred of the donors, 200 million or so T cells yielded 90 million to 130 million unique TCR beta sequences and 276 Gb of sequence data. Class I and class II HLA loci were covered by the typing at four-digit resolution. A few DR-DQ haplotypes were handled as single units for association and clustering because linkage in the cohort was strong. In the later analysis, no new phenotypic data were used to find candidate immune exposures; instead, reliance was placed on TCR beta sequences and their occurrence across donors. Among the roughly 400 genotyped donors, around 81% belonged to the genetic ancestry cluster associated with self-reported Caucasian donors. The number of typed donors differed by locus: 629-630 for A, B, C, DRB1 and DQB1; 500 to 550 for DQA1; fewer than 610 for DPA1; and some 470 for DPB1. The aim of the study was to test whether cataloging public T cell receptors could identify signatures of past pathogen exposure. Using immunosequencing, the study profiled T cell repertoires from about 610 subjects and related those repertoires to cytomegalovirus serostatus. A later genetic analysis took genome-wide SNP genotypes for about 65% of the roughly 670 donors and used that subset as a discovery cohort. Donor age, sex, ethnicity and CMV serostatus were compiled together with the repertoire data. To predict cytomegalovirus infection status, the study brought together high-throughput TCR immunosequencing, statistical association of individual TCRs with disease status, and machine learning. All discovery cohort repertoires had been generated on a single sequencing platform. On average, roughly 240,000 unique TCR beta nucleotide sequences were sequenced per donor among roughly 430 genotyped donors of the cohort, with roughly 20% of those sequences being non-productive. About 330 gigabases of sequencing data and 91 million or so unique TCR sequences made up an early release that covered roughly 670 HLA-typed donors. To study patterns of TCR occurrence, a later analysis re-analyzed previously published TCR beta repertoires from around 670 donors and added high-resolution HLA genotyping. To decide whether each TCR beta V gene segment behaved as functional or pseudogenic, an earlier analysis of over 500 of the donors relied on high-throughput TCR beta sequencing. A separate validation cohort of some 130 different subjects was used in addition to the roughly 700-subject first cohort. Results and caveats for the whole study, not just this receptor: In a later analysis, about 16,000 TCR beta sequences were associated with specific HLA alleles at a false discovery rate of 0.05. The presence/absence analyses assumed that sequencing depth was roughly uniform across donors, and that assumption may not be true. The earlier analysis of about 600 of the donors excluded around 17 rarely observed V segments, including chromosome 9 orphons, because counts were too low. A cluster of highly shared sequence variants was judged likely to represent a technical artifact of the sequencing pipeline. In vitro tests confirmed that a few of the cytomegalovirus-associated TCR beta chains recognize cytomegalovirus antigens. Because the 87-base-pair reads could not distinguish some IMGT-functional V segments, including TRBV6-2 and TRBV6-3, those segments were excluded. HLA typing was unavailable for some donors at each locus, so association tests used only the typed subset. Strong co-occurrence of HLA alleles, especially DR and DQ, made assigning TCR associations to individual alleles difficult. Most CMV-associated TCR beta chains appeared to be HLA-restricted in a later analysis, and the HLA associations seemed to be driven largely by CMV exposure. Cytomegalovirus status was reported to be diagnosed by the classifier with high specificity and sensitivity in both the original and validation cohorts. A further reported finding was that TCR beta sequences accurately predicted the HLA-A and HLA-B alleles for most subjects in the first cohort. Linkage disequilibrium might explain the correlated functional status among segregating V segments, but an unknown experimental factor could not be ruled out. An association between a missense DCLRE1C variant and V-gene and J-gene trimming of TCR beta chains was found in a later genetic analysis and replicated in an independent cohort. Most TCR sequences were observed very rarely across donors, whereas some public TCRs were present in many individuals. The study gave a list of some 150 TCR beta chains associated with cytomegalovirus. In a later analysis, TCR association rates were found to vary across HLA loci, with the most associated TCRs seen for DRB1 alleles and the fewest for HLA-C alleles. In a later analysis, HLA-associated TCR beta chains showed more clonal expansion and lower generation probabilities than non-associated chains that were equally common. In an earlier analysis of several hundred of the donors, most TCR beta V segments were observed in productive rearrangements about 87% or about 30% of the time, broadly matching IMGT annotations. The cohort was sequenced for TCR beta chains only, and without alpha or paired-chain data the features that could be detected were limited. CMV serostatus was the only immune exposure information available for the cohort. According to a later genetic analysis, donors in an Asian-associated ancestry cluster had fewer N-insertions in productive TCRs than the approximately 630-donor mean. Several of the top co-occurrence clusters appeared to be linked to parvovirus B19, influenza, CMV and Epstein-Barr virus, according to a later analysis. It was suggested by the authors that the approach could potentially be generalized to other disease states and immunological phenotypes.

The cohort was made up of under 800 healthy bone marrow donors. At the time of sampling, all cohort members were nominally healthy, though unrecorded immune exposures were likely present. The donor was CMV seronegative and belonged to the group of around 400 seronegative cohort members. Each donor provided a peripheral blood sample, and peripheral blood mononuclear cells were used for TCR beta sequencing. Genomic DNA extraction from the blood cell samples was performed with the Qiagen DNeasy Blood Extraction Kit. V is cut by 1 base and J by 1 base, and the space between the germline ends is 17 bases. The germline V gene encodes CDR1 LGHNA and CDR2 YNFKEQ. The CDR3 numbers 17 residues from cysteine through phenylalanine. Of all the DNA, just the CDR3 is kept, 51 bases in frame from base 1. The library relied on the immunoSEQ multiplex PCR assay. For the multiplex PCR, a mixture combining 60 forward primers for TCR Vbeta segments and 13 reverse primers for TCR Jbeta segments was used. Amplification of the CDR3 region of rearranged TCR beta genes was performed with a multiplex PCR assay on genomic DNA. Amplified TCR beta libraries were sequenced as 87-base-pair reads on the Illumina HiSeq System. Per the source publication's procedure: In a later analysis, 77 million or so unique TCR beta chains were counted across the 500 to 850 repertoires, and roughly 9.9 million of these chains were shared by at least two donors. Raw reads were error-corrected and collapsed into unique sequences by a nearest-neighbor algorithm in which closely related sequences were merged to remove PCR and sequencing errors. V, D and J gene segments were assigned by aligning CDR3 sequences to IMGT reference sequences. For a sequence to be retained, a match of at least six nucleotides was required to both a V gene segment and a J gene segment. Rearrangements were called productive when the CDR3 lacked stop codons and stayed in frame with V and J; all others were non-productive. CDR3 was defined according to IMGT convention as the region running from the second conserved V-encoded cysteine to the conserved J-encoded phenylalanine. The earlier analysis of more than 450 of the donors excluded sequences that lacked an unambiguous match to a single V gene segment. An earlier analysis of several hundred of the donors classified V segments as functional when productive rearrangements were above 56.7% and as segregating when the standard deviation between donors was above 5%. To diagnose cytomegalovirus status from the catalog of TCR beta chain sequences, a statistical classification framework was built. A later analysis assigned V and J genes by comparing TCR nucleotide sequences with IMGT/GENE-DB human TR gene sequences. In a later analysis, CDR3 sequences and most-parsimonious VDJ recombination scenarios were assigned using the TCRdist pipeline. In a later analysis, every TCR beta chain was defined by the combination of its CDR3 amino acid sequence and its V-gene family, and reads without a unique V-gene family were dropped. In a later analysis, some 600 highly shared, low-generation-probability nucleotide sequences were removed to address suspected cross-contamination and a sequencing artifact. In a later analysis, a clonal expansion index was calculated for each public chain from normalized within-repertoire ranks of inferred template counts. A later analysis computed generation probabilities with a VDJ recombination model fitted to out-of-frame rearrangements, and checked the results against IGoR. Hypergeometric tests were used in a later analysis to score TCR-TCR, TCR-HLA and TCR-CMV co-occurrence, with a repertoire-size bias correction applied to the TCR pairs. False discovery rates were estimated in a later analysis by permuting HLA or CMV assignments 20 times. A later analysis grouped co-occurring TCRs with DBSCAN, adding TCRdist sequence similarity when clustering within HLA-allele-positive subsets. For co-occurrence clustering, repertoires with fewer than 30,000 or more than 120,000 public chains were excluded, along with about five repertoires with anomalous nucleotide sharing. TCRdb took over this immuneACCESS table, retaining in-frame rearrangements with V and J assigned. Such tables are incomplete; in checked studies, under half of the missing clones stem from an unresolved V gene, and the remainder is unexplained. From that table come the V and J calls and clone size; the DNA was used to work out D and trimming. The table for this sample shows roughly 190,000 clones. The top ten hold 5.5% to 7.5% of the sample.

Sequencing input: PBMCs. This chain is built from TRBV4-2 and TRBJ2-7; a tentative D match to TRBD1 spans 6 bases. This clonotype was sampled from a man aged 25 to 45 in good health and CMV-seronegative. This receptor has the CDR3 CASSQGPPTGISYEQYF. The nucleotide sequence reads as follows: TGTGCCAGCAGCCAAGGTCCTCCAACAGGGATTTCCTACGAGCAGTACTTC.